This TCR beta chain is drawn from a study of blood T cell repertoires in COVID-19. Study in general: The United States, Italy and Spain were the sources of the acute and convalescent COVID-19 samples. Sample material is recorded as cDNA or gDNA derived from T cells, B-cell-depleted T cells, or PBMCs.

Germline V gene data show CDR1 as SGHAT and CDR2 as FQNNGV. The CDR3 is 15 amino acids. V lost 2 bases to trimming and J lost 8 bases, with 15 bases between them. As processed by the authors: Reference gene primer amplification gave nucleated cell count estimates. The protocol was immunoSEQ multiplex PCR, while the TCRdb copy is restricted to in-frame clones and leaves out a portion. V and J calls and clone size are those listed in that table; D and trimming were worked out from the DNA. Of around 100,000 clones detected, roughly 82% appear once; the ten largest clones hold roughly 29%. The sample taken for sequencing was peripheral blood. This receptor was obtained from a man aged 55-75 years with acute or convalescent COVID-19. This chain links TRBV11-2 with TRBJ1-4; no clear D gene. The CDR3 region is CASSLTTAAEEKLFF. DNA of the CDR3: TGTGCCAGCAGCTTAACTACGGCGGCGGAAGAAAAACTGTTTTTT. The entire variable domain, with the rest obtained from reference TRBV11-2 and TRBJ1-4, is as follows: EAGVAQSPRYKIIEKRQSVAFWCNPISGHATLYWYQQILGQGPKLLIQFQNNGVVDDSQLPKDRFSAERLKGVDSTLKIQPAKLEDSAVYLCASSLTTAAEEKLFFGSGTQLSVL.